This T cell receptor (beta chain) was recovered during a study of tumor-infiltrating lymphocytes in primary liver carcinoma. Unsorted whole blood served as the source of blood RNA, and germline DNA was extracted as well. Preoperatively, roughly 4 milliliters of peripheral blood were collected. Whole-study findings and limits: Lower overlap was observed for tumor-adjacent and tumor-blood pairs relative to tumor region pairs. The study used bulk unsorted samples and so did not compare CD4+ and CD8+ repertoires.

Starting from approximately 470 ng of total RNA, TCR beta cDNA was produced with a primer in the constant region. Construction of TCR beta libraries relied on three successive nested multiplex PCR rounds employing slightly modified ARM-PCR. Running 10 cycles apiece, the first two PCR rounds relied on TRBV1-TRBV30 forward primers together with a C-beta reverse primer. From the multiplex PCR reads, TCRdb called clonotypes with MiXCR, one entry per CDR3 protein. This sample carries 300,000 to 400,000 distinct CDR3 sequences, approximately 64% of them seen once, and the ten largest clones take under 8%. The CDR3 is 13 amino acids. The germline V gene has CDR1 SQVTM and CDR2 ANQGSEA. This clonotype was found once. The antigen is not known. One junction end does not reproduce the germline sequence, and a read error may be involved.

Material for sequencing was peripheral blood. The V and J genes are TRBV29-1 and TRBJ2-2; a weak D match, TRBD2 (6 bases). This TCR was recovered from a man aged 35 to 55 with primary liver carcinoma and hepatitis B virus infection. The CDR3 sequence: CSVVGAGTGKLFF. CDR3 in DNA: TGCAGCGTCGTAGGCGCGGGAACCGGGAAGCTGTTTTTT.